A single sample gave rise to the 22 T cell receptor beta chains below, sequenced in a study of metastatic and nonmetastatic thyroid tumors. TCRdb reprocessed the PCR reads using MiXCR. Of tens of thousands of clones listed, roughly a third are singletons. Before thyroid surgery, none of the patients had received any treatment. Sequenced material: tumor tissue. These receptors came from a female donor with papillary thyroid cancer or a benign thyroid nodule (not recorded which). Some clones in this sample may be carry-over from other donors' samples.

The sample holds a few counts of this clone. The J gene is TRBJ2-7, the V gene TRBV28; tentatively, D is TRBD2 (5 bases). Germline lookup yields CDR1 MDHEN and CDR2 SYDVKM. The CDR3 is 15 amino acids. V gave up 5 bases and J gave up 2 bases, with 16 bases separating them. The CDR3 region has the DNA TGTGCCAGCAGTCTCCGGGATAATGGACCCTACGAGCAGTACTTC. This sequence encodes CASSLRDNGPYEQYF.

This clone was detected a few times. This chain connects TRBV6-1 to TRBJ1-2, with a tentative D call TRBD1 (6 bases). The CDR3 is 14 residues long. Germline V gives CDR1 MNHNS, CDR2 SASEGT. V lost 6 bases, J lost 6 bases, and 17 bases lay in between. The CDR3 sequence is CASRPRQEGHGYTF. Written as DNA, the CDR3 is TGTGCCAGCAGACCACGACAGGAGGGACATGGCTACACCTTC.

This clone was seen more than once but under ten times. The chain carries TRBV6-5 and TRBJ1-6; 8 bases line up with TRBD1. The J segment lost 0 bases and the V segment lost 2 bases, leaving 6 bases of the junction unmatched. CDR1 and CDR2 from the germline V gene are MNHEY and SVGAGI. This CDR3 is built from 18 residues. The CDR3 sequence: CASSYGQGSRSYNSPLHF. The DNA of the CDR3 is TGTGCCAGCAGTTACGGACAGGGAAGTCGCTCCTATAATTCACCCCTCCACTTT.

V gene TRBV10-3 combines with J gene TRBJ1-1; a weak D match, TRBD1 (5 bases). The V gene's germline CDR1 is ENHRY and CDR2 SYGVKD. Trimming removed 2 bases at V and 1 base at J, with 11 bases between. The CDR3 has 15 residues. The CDR3 loop reads CAISEVGRQNTEAFF. The DNA of the CDR3 is TGTGCCATCAGTGAGGTGGGACGGCAGAACACTGAAGCTTTCTTT.

The V gene is TRBV2, the J gene TRBJ2-7; D call uncertain. Germline lookup yields CDR1 SNHLY and CDR2 FYNNEI. The CDR3 sequence is 11 residues long. V dropped 0 bases and J dropped 7 bases, with 4 bases sitting between them. This CDR3 is CASSEAGEQYF. CDR3 bases: TGTGCCAGCAGTGAAGCGGGGGAGCAGTACTTC.

This chain connects TRBV7-6 to TRBJ2-2; 7 bases are shared with TRBD2. From germline, CDR1 is SGHVS and CDR2 FNYEAQ. Losses at the gene ends were 5 bases for V and 0 bases for J; bases not matched to a gene: 9. There are 17 residues in the CDR3. The CDR3 sequence is CASSLTPTSANTGELFF. As DNA, the CDR3 is TGTGCCAGCAGCCTAACCCCAACTAGCGCGAACACCGGGGAGCTGTTTTTT.

This clone was detected only a few times. The chain couples TRBV6-1 to TRBJ2-1; possible D gene TRBD1, 6 bases. The CDR3 contains 11 residues. Trimming removed 4 bases from V and 8 bases from J, with 6 bases in between. Germline CDR1 and CDR2: MNHNS and SASEGT. CDR3 nucleotide sequence: TGTGCCAGCAGTGCAGGGGATGAGCAGTTCTTC. As protein: CASSAGDEQFF.

The chain combines TRBV5-1 with TRBJ1-1; D not certain. V was clipped by 2 bases and J by 0 bases, with 8 bases between them. The CDR3 has 14 amino acids. Germline CDR1 reads SGHRS; CDR2 reads YFSETQ. In nucleotides, the CDR3 is TGCGCCAGCAGCTTCGCAGCCATGAACACTGAAGCTTTCTTT. Translating it yields CASSFAAMNTEAFF.

This clone was seen only once. This sequence joins TRBV11-2 and TRBJ2-1; the match to TRBD1 covers 9 bases. CDR1 and CDR2 from the germline V gene are SGHAT and FQNNGV. J gave up 6 bases and V 5 bases, and 11 bases lay outside the gene matches. CDR3 length: 16 amino acids. This chain's CDR3 is CASSPHGTGRRNEQFF. DNA of the CDR3: TGTGCCAGCAGCCCACATGGGACAGGGCGGCGCAATGAGCAGTTCTTC.

By share, this clone counts as medium-sized. The chain is built from TRBV4-1 and TRBJ2-1, with TRBD2 matching 7 bases. The germline V gene encodes CDR1 MGHRA and CDR2 YSYEKL. The CDR3 spans 16 residues. V trimming: 0 bases; J trimming: 7 bases; junction bases outside the gene matches: 9. The chain's CDR3 is CASSQEEAGSVNEQFF. The DNA of the CDR3 is TGCGCCAGCAGCCAAGAGGAAGCGGGAAGTGTTAATGAGCAGTTCTTC.

This clone has a single count. The V and J genes are TRBV9 and TRBJ2-5; D gene uncertain. This CDR3 is built from 15 residues. Trimming shortened V by 0 bases and J by 5 bases, and 14 bases separated the two germline ends. Germline V gene data show CDR1 as SGDLS and CDR2 as YYNGEE. The CDR3 here is CASSVGAQAWETQYF. The CDR3 DNA sequence: TGTGCCAGCAGCGTAGGGGCCCAAGCATGGGAGACCCAGTACTTC.

The rearrangement links TRBV6-2 or TRBV6-3 to TRBJ2-7; 7 bases align to TRBD1. The trim removed 8 bases at V and 1 base at J, leaving 8 bases unmatched. Germline assignment: CDR1 MNHEY and CDR2 SVGEGT. The CDR3 contains 14 residues. CDR3 in DNA: TGTGCCAGCCGCTCCGGGACAGCTTCCTACGAGCAGTACTTC. Amino acids: CASRSGTASYEQYF.

The rearrangement links TRBV5-1 to TRBJ1-1, with D maybe TRBD1 (5 bases). CDR1 and CDR2 (germline): SGHRS, YFSETQ. Trimming removed 1 base from V and 6 bases from J, with 13 bases in between. The CDR3 contains 14 residues. CDR3 in DNA: TGCGCCAGCAGCTTGTCAATACGGGGGGCTGAAGCTTTCTTT. Translated: CASSLSIRGAEAFF.

The table lists this clone with a few counts. V usage is TRBV6-1 and J usage is TRBJ2-1; TRBD2 matches at 8 bases. Germline CDR1 is MNHNS and CDR2 is SASEGT. V lost 0 bases to trimming and J lost 2 bases; unmatched junction nucleotides: 3. The CDR3 length is 16 residues. CDR3 sequence (DNA): TGTGCCAGCAGTGAAGCGGGCGGGAGGCCCTACAATGAGCAGTTCTTC. Amino acids: CASSEAGGRPYNEQFF.

The rearrangement uses TRBV6-1 and TRBJ1-1; D is uncertain. The CDR3 has 16 amino acids. V was pared by 6 bases and J by 0 bases, with 17 bases between. Germline V lookup: CDR1 MNHNS, CDR2 SASEGT. CDR3 coding DNA: TGTGCCAGCAGCACGCATGACGGGGATATGAACACTGAAGCTTTCTTT. This translates into CASSTHDGDMNTEAFF.

The chain employs TRBV6-2 or TRBV6-3 and TRBJ2-7; 7 bases match TRBD2. CDR3 length equals 15 residues. The germline V gene encodes CDR1 MNHEY and CDR2 SVGEGT. The J segment lost 6 bases and the V segment lost 2 bases, leaving 10 bases of the junction unmatched. The CDR3 reads CASSYATSETFEQYF. Written as DNA, the CDR3 is TGTGCCAGCAGTTACGCAACTAGCGAAACCTTCGAGCAGTACTTC.

V and J are TRBV2 and TRBJ1-5; no firm D call. Trimming shortened V by 6 bases and J by 1 base, and 4 bases separated the two germline ends. The CDR3 totals 12 residues. Germline-derived CDR1 and CDR2 are SNHLY and FYNNEI. Here the CDR3 reads CASRESNQPQHF. Here the CDR3 DNA reads TGTGCCAGCAGGGAGAGCAATCAGCCCCAGCATTTT.

The gene calls are TRBV4-1 and TRBJ2-5; 9 nucleotides line up with TRBD2. This CDR3 has 15 amino acids. Trimming removed 6 bases from V and 2 bases from J; junction bases left unmatched: 7. CDR1 MGHRA and CDR2 YSYEKL come from the germline V gene. The CDR3 loop is CASSRREGRQETQYF. CDR3 DNA: TGCGCCAGCAGTCGGCGGGAGGGCCGTCAAGAGACCCAGTACTTC.

CDR3 nucleotide sequence: TGTGCCAGCAGCTTAGGCCCAGCGGGAGGGCAAGATACGCAGTATTTT. Residues: CASSLGPAGGQDTQYF. The genes are TRBV11-2 and TRBJ2-3; 10 bases agree with TRBD2. The CDR3 spans 16 residues. V dropped 1 base and J dropped 5; count of bases not matched to a gene: 6. Germline V gives CDR1 SGHAT, CDR2 FQNNGV.

The chain recombines TRBV2 with TRBJ2-2; 9 bases align to TRBD2. Per germline, CDR1 SNHLY and CDR2 FYNNEI. This CDR3 region has 16 residues. Trimming cost V 8 bases and J 1 base; bases outside gene matches: 8. CDR3 sequence (DNA): TGTGCCAGCCTGGGGGAACTAGCGGGGAACACCGGGGAGCTGTTTTTT. Amino acids: CASLGELAGNTGELFF.

The rearrangement uses TRBV11-1 and TRBJ2-7; TRBD1 matches 9 bases. The germline V gene has CDR1 SGHAT and CDR2 FQDESV (reference sequence). J was trimmed by 3 bases and V by 6 bases; bases with no gene match: 9. This CDR3 has 15 amino acids. The CDR3 DNA reads as TGTGCCAGCAGGGATCCGGGACAGGGCTACTACGAGCAGTACTTC. This encodes CASRDPGQGYYEQYF.

The V gene is TRBV5-1, the J gene TRBJ2-2; no definite D call. The CDR3 is made up of 13 amino acids. V was shortened by 4 bases and J by 4 bases, with 8 bases between the two germline ends. Germline values: CDR1 SGHRS, CDR2 YFSETQ. CDR3: CASSAGPTGELFF. For the CDR3, the DNA is TGCGCCAGCAGCGCCGGCCCCACCGGGGAGCTGTTTTTT.